This T cell receptor (beta chain) was observed in a study of blood T cell repertoires in COVID-19. Study information: COVID-19 samples collected from the United States, Italy and Spain covered acute and convalescent phases. Nucleic acid was either cDNA or gDNA, and it came from T cells, B-cell-depleted T cells, or PBMCs.

Participants were aged roughly 18 to 90 years from about two dozen US areas. Clinical history as reported by participants underpinned cohort assignment. Profiling relied on immunoSEQ multiplex PCR, and the TCRdb table lists in-frame clones only, not all of them. Here the sample spans approximately 450,000 clones, approximately 90% being singletons. CDR3 length: 18 residues. The germline CDR1 and CDR2 sequences are LGHDT and YNNKEL (reference sequence). V was trimmed by 1 base and J by 2 bases, leaving 17 bases between them. The V call is TRBV3-1 (or the pseudogene TRBV3-2), the J call TRBJ2-2; maybe TRBD1 (6 bases). The material sequenced was PBMCs or T cells enriched from blood (not recorded which). The TCR originated in a woman aged 18 to 35 with acute COVID-19. The CDR3 bases are TGTGCCAGCAGCCAAGGTCTTGGTGGGGGCCAAAACACCGGGGAGCTGTTTTTT. Protein sequence: CASSQGLGGGQNTGELFF.